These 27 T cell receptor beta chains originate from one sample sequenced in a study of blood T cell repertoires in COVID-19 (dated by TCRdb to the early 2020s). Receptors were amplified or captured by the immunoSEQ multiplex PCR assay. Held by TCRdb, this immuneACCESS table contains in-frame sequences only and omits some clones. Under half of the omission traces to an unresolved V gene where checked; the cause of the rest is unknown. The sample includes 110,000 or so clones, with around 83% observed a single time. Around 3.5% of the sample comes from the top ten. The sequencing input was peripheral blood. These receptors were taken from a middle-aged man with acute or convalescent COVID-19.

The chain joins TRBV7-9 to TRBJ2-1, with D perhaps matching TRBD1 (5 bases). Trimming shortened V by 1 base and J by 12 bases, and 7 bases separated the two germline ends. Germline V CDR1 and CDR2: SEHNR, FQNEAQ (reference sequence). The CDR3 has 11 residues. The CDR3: CASSLGGGQFF. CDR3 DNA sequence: TGTGCCAGCAGCTTAGGGGGCGGGCAGTTCTTC.

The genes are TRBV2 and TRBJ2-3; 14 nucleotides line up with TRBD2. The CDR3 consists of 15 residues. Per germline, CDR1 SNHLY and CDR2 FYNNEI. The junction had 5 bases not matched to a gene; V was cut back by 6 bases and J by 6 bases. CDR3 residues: CASRATSGGADTQYF. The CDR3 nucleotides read TGTGCCAGCAGAGCGACTAGCGGGGGGGCCGATACGCAGTATTTT.

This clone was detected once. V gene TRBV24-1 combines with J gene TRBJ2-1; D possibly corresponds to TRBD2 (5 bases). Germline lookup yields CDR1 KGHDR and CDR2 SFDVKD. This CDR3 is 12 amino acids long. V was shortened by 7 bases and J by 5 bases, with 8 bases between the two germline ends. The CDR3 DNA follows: TGTGCCACCAGGGGAGCAAACAATGAGCAGTTCTTC. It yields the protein CATRGANNEQFF.

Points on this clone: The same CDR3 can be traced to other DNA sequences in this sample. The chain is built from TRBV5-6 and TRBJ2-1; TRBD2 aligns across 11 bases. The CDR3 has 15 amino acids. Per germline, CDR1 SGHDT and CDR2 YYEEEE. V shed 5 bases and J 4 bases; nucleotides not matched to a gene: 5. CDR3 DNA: TGTGCCAGCAGTCGACTAGCGGGGTTTTACAATGAGCAGTTCTTC. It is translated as CASSRLAGFYNEQFF.

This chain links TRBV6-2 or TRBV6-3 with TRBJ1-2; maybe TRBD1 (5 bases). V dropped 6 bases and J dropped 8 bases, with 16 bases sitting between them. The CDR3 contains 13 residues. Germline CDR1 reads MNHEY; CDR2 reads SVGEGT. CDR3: CASSDRAGRGYTF. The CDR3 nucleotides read TGTGCCAGCAGCGACCGGGCAGGGCGGGGCTACACCTTC.

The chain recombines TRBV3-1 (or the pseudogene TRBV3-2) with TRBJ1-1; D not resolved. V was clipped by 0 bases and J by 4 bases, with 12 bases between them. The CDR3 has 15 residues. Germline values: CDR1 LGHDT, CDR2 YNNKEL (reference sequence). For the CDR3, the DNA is TGTGCCAGCAGCCAAGACCGCCGACGAGGCACTGAAGCTTTCTTT. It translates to CASSQDRRRGTEAFF.

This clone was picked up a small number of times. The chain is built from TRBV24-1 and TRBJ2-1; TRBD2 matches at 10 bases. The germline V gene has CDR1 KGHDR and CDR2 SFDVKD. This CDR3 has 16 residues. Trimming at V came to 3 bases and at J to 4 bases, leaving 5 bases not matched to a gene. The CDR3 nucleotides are TGTGCCACCAGTGATCGGAGCGGGGGGGCTTACAATGAGCAGTTCTTC. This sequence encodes CATSDRSGGAYNEQFF.

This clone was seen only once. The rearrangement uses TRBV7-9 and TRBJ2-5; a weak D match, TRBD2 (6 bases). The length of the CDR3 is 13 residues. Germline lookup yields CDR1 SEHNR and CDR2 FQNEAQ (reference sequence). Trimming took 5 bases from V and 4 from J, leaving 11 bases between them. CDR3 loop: CASSRAGRETQYF. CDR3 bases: TGTGCCAGCAGCAGGGCGGGGCGAGAGACCCAGTACTTC.

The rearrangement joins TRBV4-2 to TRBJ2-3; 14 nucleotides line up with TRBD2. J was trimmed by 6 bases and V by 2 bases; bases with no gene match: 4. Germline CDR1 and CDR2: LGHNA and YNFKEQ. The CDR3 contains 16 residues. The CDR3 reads CASSQRLAGGRDTQYF. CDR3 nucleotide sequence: TGTGCCAGCAGCCAACGACTAGCGGGGGGGCGGGATACGCAGTATTTT.

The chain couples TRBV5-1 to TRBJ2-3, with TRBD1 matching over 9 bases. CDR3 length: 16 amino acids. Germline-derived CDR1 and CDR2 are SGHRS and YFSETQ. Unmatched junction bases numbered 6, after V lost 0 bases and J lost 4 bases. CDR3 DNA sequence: TGCGCCAGCAGCTTGGTCAGACAGGGGGTGGCAGATACGCAGTATTTT. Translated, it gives CASSLVRQGVADTQYF.

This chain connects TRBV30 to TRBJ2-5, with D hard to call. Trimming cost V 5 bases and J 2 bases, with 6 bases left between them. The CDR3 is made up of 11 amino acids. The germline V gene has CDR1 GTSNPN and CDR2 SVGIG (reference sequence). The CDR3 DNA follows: TGTGCCTGGGGGCAGCAAGAGACCCAGTACTTC. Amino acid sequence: CAWGQQETQYF.

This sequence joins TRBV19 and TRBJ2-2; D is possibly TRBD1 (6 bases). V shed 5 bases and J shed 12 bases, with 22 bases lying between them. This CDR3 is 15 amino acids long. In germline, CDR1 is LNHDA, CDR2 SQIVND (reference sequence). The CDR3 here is CASSQPDRGREKLFF. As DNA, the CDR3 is TGTGCCAGTAGTCAGCCGGACAGAGGGCGTGAAAAGCTGTTTTTT.

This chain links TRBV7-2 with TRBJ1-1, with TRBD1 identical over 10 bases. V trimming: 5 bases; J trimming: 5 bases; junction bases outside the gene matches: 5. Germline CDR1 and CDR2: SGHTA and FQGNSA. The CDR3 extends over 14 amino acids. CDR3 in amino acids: CASSAGQGGTEAFF. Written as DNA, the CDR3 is TGTGCCAGCAGCGCCGGACAGGGGGGTACTGAAGCTTTCTTT. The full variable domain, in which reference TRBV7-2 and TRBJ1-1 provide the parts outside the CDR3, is GAGVSQSPSNKVTEKGKDVELRCDPISGHTALYWYRQSLGQGLEFLIYFQGNSAPDKSGLPSDRFSAERTGGSVSTLTIQRTQQEDSAVYLCASSAGQGGTEAFFGQGTRLTVV.

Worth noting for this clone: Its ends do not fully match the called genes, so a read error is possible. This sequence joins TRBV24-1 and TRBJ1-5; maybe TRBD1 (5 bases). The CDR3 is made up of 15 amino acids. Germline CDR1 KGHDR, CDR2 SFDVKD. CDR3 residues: CATGDGVNRNQPQHF. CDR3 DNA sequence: TGTGCCACCGGTGACGGAGTGAACAGGAATCAGCCCCAGCATTTT.

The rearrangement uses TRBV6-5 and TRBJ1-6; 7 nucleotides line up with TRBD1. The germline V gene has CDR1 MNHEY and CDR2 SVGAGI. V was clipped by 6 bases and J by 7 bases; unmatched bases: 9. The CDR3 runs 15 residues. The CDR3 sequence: CASSLLVTGNSPLHF. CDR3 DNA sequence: TGTGCCAGCAGCCTCTTAGTGACAGGGAATTCACCCCTCCACTTT.

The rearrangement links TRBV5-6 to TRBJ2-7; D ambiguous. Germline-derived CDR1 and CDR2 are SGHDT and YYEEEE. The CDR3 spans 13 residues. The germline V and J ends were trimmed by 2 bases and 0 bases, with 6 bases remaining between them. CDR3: CASSFEFSYEQYF. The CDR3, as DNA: TGTGCCAGCAGCTTCGAGTTCTCCTACGAGCAGTACTTC.

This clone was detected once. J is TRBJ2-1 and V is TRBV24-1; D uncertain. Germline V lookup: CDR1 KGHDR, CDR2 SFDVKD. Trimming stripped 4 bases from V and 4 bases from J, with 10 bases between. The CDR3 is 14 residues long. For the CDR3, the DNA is TGTGCCACCAGTGACCCCGACTGGTACAATGAGCAGTTCTTC. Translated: CATSDPDWYNEQFF.

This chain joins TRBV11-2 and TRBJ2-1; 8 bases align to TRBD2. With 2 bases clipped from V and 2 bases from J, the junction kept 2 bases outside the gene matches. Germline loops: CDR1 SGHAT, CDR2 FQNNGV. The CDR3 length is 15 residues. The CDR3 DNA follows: TGTGCCAGCAGCTTATCCGGGGGGGCCTACAATGAGCAGTTCTTC. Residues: CASSLSGGAYNEQFF.

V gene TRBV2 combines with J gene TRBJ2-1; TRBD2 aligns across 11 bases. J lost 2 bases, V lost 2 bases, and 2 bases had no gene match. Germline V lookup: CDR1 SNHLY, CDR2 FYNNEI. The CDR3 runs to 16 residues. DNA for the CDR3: TGTGCCAGCAGTGAAATTAGCGGGGGGGCCTACAATGAGCAGTTCTTC. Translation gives CASSEISGGAYNEQFF.

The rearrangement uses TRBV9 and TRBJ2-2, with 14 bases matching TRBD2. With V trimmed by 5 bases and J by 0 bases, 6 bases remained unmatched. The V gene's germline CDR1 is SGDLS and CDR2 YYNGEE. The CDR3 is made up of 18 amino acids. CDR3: CASRARTSGGPNTGELFF. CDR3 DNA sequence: TGTGCCAGCAGGGCTAGGACTAGCGGGGGGCCGAACACCGGGGAGCTGTTTTTT.

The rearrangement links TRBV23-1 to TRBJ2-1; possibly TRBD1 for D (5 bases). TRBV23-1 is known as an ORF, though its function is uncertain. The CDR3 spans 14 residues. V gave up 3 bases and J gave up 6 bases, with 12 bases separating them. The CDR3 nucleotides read TGCGCCAGCAGTCAGAGTCAGGGTATCAATGAGCAGTTCTTC. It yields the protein CASSQSQGINEQFF.

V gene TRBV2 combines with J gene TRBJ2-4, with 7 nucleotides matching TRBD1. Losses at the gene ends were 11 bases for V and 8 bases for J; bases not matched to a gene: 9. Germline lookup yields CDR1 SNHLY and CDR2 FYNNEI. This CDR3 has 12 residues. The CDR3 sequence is CAESTGDDIQYF. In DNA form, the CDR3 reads TGTGCCGAGAGTACAGGGGACGACATTCAGTACTTC.

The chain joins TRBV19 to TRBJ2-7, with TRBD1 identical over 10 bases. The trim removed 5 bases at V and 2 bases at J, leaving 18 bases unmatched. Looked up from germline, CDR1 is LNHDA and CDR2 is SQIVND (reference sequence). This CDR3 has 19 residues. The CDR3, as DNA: TGTGCCAGTAGTCCCCAGGGCCTAACCGGGACAGGGGTAACCTACGAGCAGTACTTC. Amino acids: CASSPQGLTGTGVTYEQYF.

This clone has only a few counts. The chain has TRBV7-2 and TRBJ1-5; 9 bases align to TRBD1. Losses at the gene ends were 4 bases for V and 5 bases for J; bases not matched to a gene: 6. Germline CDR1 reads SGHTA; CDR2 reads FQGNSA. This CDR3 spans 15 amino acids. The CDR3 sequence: CASSSTGGRDQPQHF. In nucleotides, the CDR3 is TGTGCCAGCAGCTCTACAGGGGGCAGGGATCAGCCCCAGCATTTT.

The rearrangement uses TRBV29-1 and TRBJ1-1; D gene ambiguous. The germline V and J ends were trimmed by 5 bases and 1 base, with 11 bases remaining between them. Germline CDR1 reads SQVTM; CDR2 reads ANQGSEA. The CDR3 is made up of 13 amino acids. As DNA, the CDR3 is TGCAGCGTTCTAGTCCCGGCGAACACTGAAGCTTTCTTT. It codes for CSVLVPANTEAFF. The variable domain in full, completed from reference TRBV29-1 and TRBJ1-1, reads SAVISQKPSRDICQRGTSLTIQCQVDSQVTMMFWYRQQPGQSLTLIATANQGSEATYESGFVIDKFPISRPNLTFSTLTVSNMSPEDSSIYLCSVLVPANTEAFFGQGTRLTVV.

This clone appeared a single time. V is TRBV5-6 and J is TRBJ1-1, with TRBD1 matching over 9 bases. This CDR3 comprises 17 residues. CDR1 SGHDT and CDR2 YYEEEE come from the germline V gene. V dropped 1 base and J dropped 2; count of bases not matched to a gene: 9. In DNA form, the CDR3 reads TGTGCCAGCAGCTTGCCGGGACAGGGAGTTTCTAACACTGAAGCTTTCTTT. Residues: CASSLPGQGVSNTEAFF. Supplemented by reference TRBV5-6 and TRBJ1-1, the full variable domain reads DAGVTQSPTHLIKTRGQQVTLRCSPKSGHDTVSWYQQALGQGPQFIFQYYEEEERQRGNFPDRFSGHQFPNYSSELNVNALLLGDSALYLCASSLPGQGVSNTEAFFGQGTRLTVV.

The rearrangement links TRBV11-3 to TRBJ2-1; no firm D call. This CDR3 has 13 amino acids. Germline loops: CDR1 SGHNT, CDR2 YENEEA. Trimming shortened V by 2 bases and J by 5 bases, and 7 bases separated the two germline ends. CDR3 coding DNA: TGTGCCAGCAGCTTAAGTCTAGACAATGAGCAGTTCTTC. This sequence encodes CASSLSLDNEQFF.